This TCR beta chain is drawn from a study of immune evolution from preneoplasia to lung adenocarcinoma. The V gene's germline CDR1 is MGHRA and CDR2 YSYEKL. The V and J ends lost 1 base and 5 bases, in that order; junction bases with no gene match: 5. The CDR3 loop spans 15 amino acids. The assay was immunoSEQ multiplex PCR, and TCRdb's table has in-frame clones only and misses some. The repertoire holds some 6,200 clones, with 65% to 80% as singletons. A note on this clone: Antigen specificity is unknown.

Study-level points and caveats: Top clone share appeared to fall from AAH through AIS, MIA, adenocarcinoma. Later-stage lesions appeared to have more T cells, more diversity, less clonality.

The receptor was isolated from an older donor with lung adenocarcinoma. The sample consisted of FFPE adjacent normal lung tissue. This chain connects TRBV4-1 to TRBJ1-5; 7 bases align to TRBD1. This CDR3 is CASSQVPTGDQPQHF. CDR3 sequence (DNA): TGCGCCAGCAGCCAAGTCCCCACAGGGGATCAGCCCCAGCATTTT.